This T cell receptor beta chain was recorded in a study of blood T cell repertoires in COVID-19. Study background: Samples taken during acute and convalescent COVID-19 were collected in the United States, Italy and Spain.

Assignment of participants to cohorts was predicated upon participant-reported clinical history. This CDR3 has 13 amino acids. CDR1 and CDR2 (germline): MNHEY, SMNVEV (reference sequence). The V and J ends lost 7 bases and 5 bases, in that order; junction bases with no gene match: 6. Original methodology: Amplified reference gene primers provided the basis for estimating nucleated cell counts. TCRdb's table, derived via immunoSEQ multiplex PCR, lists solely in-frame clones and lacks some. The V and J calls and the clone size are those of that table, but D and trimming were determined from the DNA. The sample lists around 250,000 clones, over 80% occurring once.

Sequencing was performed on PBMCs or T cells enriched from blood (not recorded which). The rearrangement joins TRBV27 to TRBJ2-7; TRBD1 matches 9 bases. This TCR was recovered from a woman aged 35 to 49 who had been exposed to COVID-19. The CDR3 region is CASIRQGGNEQYF. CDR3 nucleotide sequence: TGTGCCAGCATACGACAGGGGGGGAACGAGCAGTACTTC.